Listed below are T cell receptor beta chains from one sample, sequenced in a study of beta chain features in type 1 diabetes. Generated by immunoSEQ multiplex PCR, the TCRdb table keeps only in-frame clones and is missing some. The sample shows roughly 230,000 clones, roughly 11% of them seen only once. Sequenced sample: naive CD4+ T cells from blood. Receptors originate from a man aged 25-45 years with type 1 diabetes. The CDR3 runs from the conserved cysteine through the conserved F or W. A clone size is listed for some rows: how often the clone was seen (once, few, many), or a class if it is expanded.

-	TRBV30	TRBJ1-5	CAWSGQGDQPQHF
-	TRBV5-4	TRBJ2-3	CASSLRIGSSTDTQYF
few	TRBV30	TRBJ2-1	CAGERGGDEQFF
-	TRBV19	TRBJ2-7	CASSVDNPYEQYF
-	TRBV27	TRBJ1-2	CASSLVPGSYGYTF
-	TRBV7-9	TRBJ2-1	CASSLQGGLSEQFF
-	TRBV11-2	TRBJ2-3	CASSLGQADTQYF
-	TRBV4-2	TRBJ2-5	CASSQDPGTGQDGETQYF
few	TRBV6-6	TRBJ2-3	CAGSGTVTDTQYF
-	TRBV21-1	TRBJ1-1	CASSKIIPEAFF
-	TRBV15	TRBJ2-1	CATSRISGGTYNEQFF
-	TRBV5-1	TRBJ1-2	CASSLEQGARDGYTF
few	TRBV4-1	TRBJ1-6	CASRQPIRGRDSPLHF
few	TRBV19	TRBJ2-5	CASSAPWDRWGQETQYF
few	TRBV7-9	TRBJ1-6	CASSSTGPLHF
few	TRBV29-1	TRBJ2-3	CSVPGGGPLADTQYF
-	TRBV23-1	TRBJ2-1	CASSQYEIHLLGRQGGTDRNEQFF
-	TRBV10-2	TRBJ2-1	CASSESRFAGGFNEQFF